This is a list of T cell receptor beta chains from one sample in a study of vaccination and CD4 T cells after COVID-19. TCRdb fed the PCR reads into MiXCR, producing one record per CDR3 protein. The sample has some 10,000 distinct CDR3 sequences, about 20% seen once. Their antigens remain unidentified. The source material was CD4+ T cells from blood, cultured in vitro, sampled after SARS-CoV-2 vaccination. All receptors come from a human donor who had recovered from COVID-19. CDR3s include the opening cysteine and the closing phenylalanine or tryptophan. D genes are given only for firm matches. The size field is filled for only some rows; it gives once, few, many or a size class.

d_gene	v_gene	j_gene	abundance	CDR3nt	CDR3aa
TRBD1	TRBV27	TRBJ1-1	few	TGTGCCAGCAGTCAAATCCGGGACAGGGGGCTTCAAACTGAAGCTTTCTTT	CASSQIRDRGLQTEAFF
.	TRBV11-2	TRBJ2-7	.	TGTGCCGGCAGCTTAGGTCTTCCGGGGGCCTCCTACGAGCAGTACTTC	CAGSLGLPGASYEQYF
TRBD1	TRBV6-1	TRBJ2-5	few	TGTGCCAGCAGGCCGGGACAGGGGCCGGGAGAGACCCAGTACTTC	CASRPGQGPGETQYF
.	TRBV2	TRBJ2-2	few	TGTGCCAGCAGTGGACATACCGGGGAGCTGTTTTTT	CASSGHTGELFF
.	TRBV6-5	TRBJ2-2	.	TGTGCCAGCAGTTCCTTGACAGGTTCGGCAGGGACCGGGGAGCTGTTTTTT	CASSSLTGSAGTGELFF
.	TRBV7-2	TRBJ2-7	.	TGTGCCAGCAGCTACAGGGGGGGATGGTTCGAGCAGTACTTC	CASSYRGGWFEQYF
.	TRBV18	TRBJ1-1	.	TGTGCCAGCTCACCAACAGCCCTTTTGAACACTGAAGCTTTCTTT	CASSPTALLNTEAFF
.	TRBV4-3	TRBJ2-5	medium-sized	TGCGCCAGCAGCCAATTAAGCGGCCAAGAGACCCAGTACTTC	CASSQLSGQETQYF
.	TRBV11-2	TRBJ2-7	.	TGTGCCAGCAGCGCAACGGCCTACTACGAGCAGTACTTC	CASSATAYYEQYF
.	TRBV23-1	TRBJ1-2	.	TGCGCCAGCAGTCAACGTGGACGACGCTATGGCTACACCTTC	CASSQRGRRYGYTF
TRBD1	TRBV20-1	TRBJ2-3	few	TGCAGTGCTAGGATCCAGGGGGCCTCAGATACGCAGTATTTT	CSARIQGASDTQYF
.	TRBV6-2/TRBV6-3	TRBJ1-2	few	TGTGCCAGCAGGGGGACCACGGCGCGAGGCTACACCTTC	CASRGTTARGYTF
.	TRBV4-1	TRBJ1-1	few	TGCGCCAGCAGCCAATTGGGAGTTAACACTGAAGCTTTCTTT	CASSQLGVNTEAFF
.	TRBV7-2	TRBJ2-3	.	TGTGCCAGCAGCTTAGAAGGGGTCAGAACAGATACGCAGTATTTT	CASSLEGVRTDTQYF
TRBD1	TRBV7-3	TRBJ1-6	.	TGTGCCAGCAGCTTAATAGCAGGGGGCAGGGGTTCACCCCTCCACTTT	CASSLIAGGRGSPLHF
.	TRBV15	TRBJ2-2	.	TGTGCCACCAGCAGCCCCGCAGGGTACGGCACCGGGGAGCTGTTTTTT	CATSSPAGYGTGELFF
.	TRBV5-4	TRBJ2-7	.	TGTGCCAGCAGCTTGAACGGGCCCGGCTACGAGCAGTACTTC	CASSLNGPGYEQYF
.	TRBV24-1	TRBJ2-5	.	TGTGCCACCAGTGATTCCCCCCGTACCAGCAGGGCGGTGAAGACCCAGTACTTC	CATSDSPRTSRAVKTQYF
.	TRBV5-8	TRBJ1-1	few	TGTGCCAGCAGCTTGGTTCCGGGGTCAACCATGAACACTGAAGCTTTCTTT	CASSLVPGSTMNTEAFF
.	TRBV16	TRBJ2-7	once	TGTGCCAGCAGCGCATTCCGGACTGCCTACGAGCAGTACTTC	CASSAFRTAYEQYF
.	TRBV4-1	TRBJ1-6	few	TGCGCCAGCAGCCAAGTGGGCAGGGTCCACGGTAATTCACCCCTCCACTTT	CASSQVGRVHGNSPLHF
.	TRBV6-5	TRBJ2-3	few	TGTGCCAGCAGTTATGGAGAAGCAGATACGCAGTATTTT	CASSYGEADTQYF
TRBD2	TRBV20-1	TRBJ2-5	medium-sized	TGCAGTGCTAGAGAGGGACTAGCGGGGTCCTCAGAGACCCAGTACTTC	CSAREGLAGSSETQYF
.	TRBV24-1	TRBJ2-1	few	TGTGCCACCAGTGATTTTGGGCAGGGGATCAACAATGAGCAGTTCTTC	CATSDFGQGINNEQFF
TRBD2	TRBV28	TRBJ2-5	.	TGTGCCAGCAGTTCTGGGACTAGCGGGAGTAGGGAGACCCAGTACTTC	CASSSGTSGSRETQYF
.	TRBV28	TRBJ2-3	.	TGTGCCAGCAGGGTGGGGACAGATACGCAGTATTTT	CASRVGTDTQYF
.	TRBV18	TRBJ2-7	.	TGTGCCAGCTCAAGTCAGGGGCGCGAGCAGTACTTC	CASSSQGREQYF
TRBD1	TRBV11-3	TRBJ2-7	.	TGTGCCAGCAGCTTGGGACAGGGGGCGCGGGAGCAGTACTTC	CASSLGQGAREQYF
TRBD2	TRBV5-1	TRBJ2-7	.	TGCGCCAGCAGCCGCGGGGGGCTATGGCAGTACTTC	CASSRGGLWQYF
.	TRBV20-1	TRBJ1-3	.	TGCAGTGCTACCACCCCGGGGCAGGGCACGGACACCATATATTTT	CSATTPGQGTDTIYF
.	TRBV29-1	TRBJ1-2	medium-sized	TGCAGCGCCTGGACAGCTAACTATGGCTACACCTTC	CSAWTANYGYTF
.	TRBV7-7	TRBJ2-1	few	TGTGCTAGCAGCTTAGTGTCCGGCTCTAATGAGCAGTTCTTC	CASSLVSGSNEQFF
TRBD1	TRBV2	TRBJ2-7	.	TGTGCCAGCAGAGGCGGACAGGGGGCGGCCTACGAGCAGTACTTC	CASRGGQGAAYEQYF
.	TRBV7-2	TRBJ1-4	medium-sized	TGTGCCAGCAGCTTGGTATACGGAGGGGGAGAAAAACTGTTTTTT	CASSLVYGGGEKLFF
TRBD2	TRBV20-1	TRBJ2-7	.	TGCAGTGCTCGTTTAGCGGGGAGGGGGTACGAGCAGTACTTC	CSARLAGRGYEQYF
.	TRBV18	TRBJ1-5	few	TGTGCCAGCTCACTTCGGACGGATCAGCCCCAGCATTTT	CASSLRTDQPQHF
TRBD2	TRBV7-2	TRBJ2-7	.	TGTGCCAGCAGCAGGGACTATAGCTCCTACGAGCAGTACTTC	CASSRDYSSYEQYF
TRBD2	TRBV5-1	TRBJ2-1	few	TGCGCCAGCAGCTCCCCACTCGGGACTAGGAACGTCAATGAGCAGTTCTTC	CASSSPLGTRNVNEQFF
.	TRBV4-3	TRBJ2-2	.	TGCGCCAGCAGCCAAGATCAGCCTCAGGGGACCGGGGAGCTGTTTTTT	CASSQDQPQGTGELFF
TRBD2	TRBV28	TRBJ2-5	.	TGTGCCAGCAGTCCCCAACTAGCGGGAGGGCCAGAGACCCAGTACTTC	CASSPQLAGGPETQYF
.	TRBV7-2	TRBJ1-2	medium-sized	TGTGCCAGCACCAAAGGAGGGGGGGCCCTGATCTATGGCTACACCTTC	CASTKGGGALIYGYTF
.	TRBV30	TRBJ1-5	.	TGTGCCTGGAGTCCTTCCGGACACCAGCCCCAGCATTTT	CAWSPSGHQPQHF
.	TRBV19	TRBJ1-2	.	TGTGCCAGTAGTATAGGAGGAGAGGGCCGTGGCTACACCTTC	CASSIGGEGRGYTF
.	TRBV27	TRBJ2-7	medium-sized	TGTGCCAGCAGTTTGACACTGGAGGGCTCCTACGAGCAGTACTTC	CASSLTLEGSYEQYF
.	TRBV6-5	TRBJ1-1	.	TGTGCCAGCAGTTCGGGAGGGTACGGCACTGAAGCTTTCTTT	CASSSGGYGTEAFF
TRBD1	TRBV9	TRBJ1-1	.	TGTGCCAGCAACCGACAGGGGATAGACACTGAAGCTTTCTTT	CASNRQGIDTEAFF
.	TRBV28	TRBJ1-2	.	TGTGCCAGCAGTTTACGCAGGGTACATGGCTACACCTTC	CASSLRRVHGYTF
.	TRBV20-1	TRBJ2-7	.	TGCAGTGCGCAGCCCCCGGTAGCGGCCCCCTACGAGCAGTACTTC	CSAQPPVAAPYEQYF
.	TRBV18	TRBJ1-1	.	TGTGCCAGCTCACCAAATCCCAGGGGGAACACTGAAGCTTTCTTT	CASSPNPRGNTEAFF
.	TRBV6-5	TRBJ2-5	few	TGTGCCAGCAGTTATGATACAGGGCGCGAGACCCAGTACTTC	CASSYDTGRETQYF
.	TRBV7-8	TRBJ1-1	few	TGTGCCAGCAGCTTAGAGCCGGGGTTAAAAGCTTTCTTT	CASSLEPGLKAFF
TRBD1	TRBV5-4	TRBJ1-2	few	TGTGCCAGCAGCCCAGGGGGGCAGGGAAGCGGCTATGGCTACACCTTC	CASSPGGQGSGYGYTF
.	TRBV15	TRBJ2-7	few	TGTGCCACCAGCAGAGAATATAATCGGCTTCCCTACGAGCAGTACTTC	CATSREYNRLPYEQYF
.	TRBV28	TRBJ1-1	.	TGTGCCAGCAGTCCTATCTACAGGGAGAACACTGAAGCTTTCTTT	CASSPIYRENTEAFF
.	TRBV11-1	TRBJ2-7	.	TGTGCCAGCAGCTCTCAGTACTACGAGCAGTACTTC	CASSSQYYEQYF
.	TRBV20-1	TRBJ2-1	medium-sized	TGCAGTGCCGAAGCGGACAATGAGCAGTTCTTC	CSAEADNEQFF
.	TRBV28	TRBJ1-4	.	TGTGCCAGCAGCCTGTGGGGGGTTAGGGATGAAAAACTGTTTTTT	CASSLWGVRDEKLFF
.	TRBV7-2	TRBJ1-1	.	TGTGCCAGCAGCCCCGGGACGGTGAACACTGAAGCTTTCTTT	CASSPGTVNTEAFF
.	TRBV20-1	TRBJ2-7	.	TGCAGTGCCGTGGGGCCAAGCTACGAGCAGTACTTC	CSAVGPSYEQYF